This TCR beta chain came from a study of T cell responses to AZD1222 COVID-19 vaccine. The CDR3 is made up of 14 amino acids. In germline, CDR1 is SNHLY, CDR2 FYNNEI. V lost 6 bases, J lost 1 base, and 12 bases lay in between. Regarding the study as a whole: Spike-specific TCR breadth and depth went up after people got two AZD1222 doses.

A note on this clone: Antigen: not known.

Clones were read by immunoSEQ multiplex PCR, and TCRdb kept only the in-frame ones, dropping some. The sample records approximately 150,000 clones, 70% to 90% being singletons. This chain uses TRBV2 with TRBJ1-1; no firm D call. The clonotype was recovered from an adult in good health. The sample was peripheral blood, taken on day 0 of AZD1222 vaccination. CDR3 residues: CASRVLRGNTEAFF. CDR3 nucleotide sequence: TGTGCCAGCAGAGTACTCCGAGGGAACACTGAAGCTTTCTTT.